The 28 T cell receptor beta chains below come from one sample, sequenced in a study of shared T cell receptors in the human thymus. Assay used: immunoSEQ multiplex PCR; TCRdb lists only in-frame clones, some missing. The sample carries 630,000 or so clones, around 87% recorded once. This sample was shared with a second study, whose subject was human thymus T cells.

Sequencing was done on a sample of thymocytes. The origin of the receptors is a boy in the first two years of life with a congenital heart defect.

This sequence joins TRBV28 and TRBJ2-1; 9 nucleotides agree with TRBD1. Trimming at V came to 6 bases and at J to 0 bases, leaving 3 bases not matched to a gene. In germline, CDR1 is MDHEN, CDR2 SYDVKM. The length of the CDR3 is 15 residues. In DNA form, the CDR3 reads TGTGCCAGCAGACCGACAGGGGGCTCCTACAATGAGCAGTTCTTC. Translation gives CASRPTGGSYNEQFF.

This chain uses TRBV7-2 with TRBJ1-6, with D possibly matching TRBD1 (5 bases). There are 13 residues in the CDR3. The germline CDR1 and CDR2 sequences are SGHTA and FQGNSA. Trimming left V 5 bases short and J 9 bases short, with 11 bases between. The CDR3 here is CASSTGGGSPLHF. For the CDR3, the DNA is TGTGCCAGCAGCACGGGGGGAGGTTCACCCCTCCACTTT.

The chain couples TRBV6-4 to TRBJ2-1, with TRBD2 identical over 11 bases. This CDR3 contains 15 residues. CDR1 is MRHNA and CDR2 is SNTAGT in the germline V gene. V was clipped by 3 bases and J by 7 bases; unmatched bases: 5. The CDR3 DNA reads as TGTGCCAGCAGTGAAGTAGCGGGGGGGCATAATGAGCAGTTCTTC. Translating it yields CASSEVAGGHNEQFF.

V is TRBV7-2 and J is TRBJ2-3; TRBD2 matches 14 bases. The CDR3 has 16 amino acids. V trimming: 2 bases; J trimming: 7 bases; junction bases outside the gene matches: 5. Germline loops: CDR1 SGHTA, CDR2 FQGNSA. CDR3 sequence: CASSLLTSGGGHTQYF. The DNA for the CDR3 is TGTGCCAGCAGCTTACTGACTAGCGGGGGGGGTCATACGCAGTATTTT.

V is TRBV5-1 and J is TRBJ2-1, with 10 bases identical to TRBD2. The CDR3 loop spans 15 amino acids. Looked up from germline, CDR1 is SGHRS and CDR2 is YFSETQ. The V gene end was trimmed by 5 bases and the J gene end by 5 bases; junction bases not matched to a gene: 7. The CDR3 bases are TGCGCCAGCAGTCCCGGGACTAGCGAAGACAATGAGCAGTTCTTC. As protein: CASSPGTSEDNEQFF.

The J gene is TRBJ2-7, the V gene TRBV5-1; 15 bases are a match to TRBD2. Trimming cost V 3 bases and J 1 base; bases outside gene matches: 8. CDR1 and CDR2 (germline): SGHRS, YFSETQ. This CDR3 is built from 18 residues. The CDR3: CASSYGLAGGPSSYEQYF. The CDR3 nucleotides are TGCGCCAGCAGCTACGGACTAGCGGGAGGGCCTAGTTCCTACGAGCAGTACTTC.

Concerning this clone: Within the sample, other DNA sequences also encode this same CDR3. This chain's CDR3 is CASSQEGDRGTDTQYF. Written as DNA, the CDR3 is TGCGCCAGCAGCCAAGAAGGGGACAGGGGCACAGATACGCAGTATTTT. The chain is built from TRBV4-3 and TRBJ2-3; 9 bases line up with TRBD1. V lost 0 bases to trimming and J lost 1 base; unmatched junction nucleotides: 2. This CDR3 has 16 amino acids. Per germline, CDR1 LGHNA and CDR2 YSLEER.

The chain employs TRBV28 and TRBJ1-3; no definite D call. The CDR3 consists of 13 residues. Trimming took 4 bases from V and 4 from J, leaving 8 bases between them. Germline CDR1 reads MDHEN; CDR2 reads SYDVKM. CDR3 loop: CASSYPRGNTIYF. The CDR3 DNA follows: TGTGCCAGCAGTTATCCCAGGGGAAACACCATATATTTT.

The V and J genes are TRBV11-2 and TRBJ2-1, with TRBD2 matching 11 bases. From germline, CDR1 is SGHAT and CDR2 FQNNGV. The J segment lost 1 base and the V segment lost 3 bases, leaving 2 bases of the junction unmatched. This CDR3 has 16 amino acids. The CDR3 region has the DNA TGTGCCAGCAGCTTCGTAGCGGGAGGGTCCTACAATGAGCAGTTCTTC. Protein sequence: CASSFVAGGSYNEQFF. The full variable domain, its missing parts supplied by reference TRBV11-2 and TRBJ2-1, is EAGVAQSPRYKIIEKRQSVAFWCNPISGHATLYWYQQILGQGPKLLIQFQNNGVVDDSQLPKDRFSAERLKGVDSTLKIQPAKLEDSAVYLCASSFVAGGSYNEQFFGPGTRLTVL.

This clone was detected only a few times. The chain joins TRBV19 to TRBJ1-4, with D unresolved. Looked up from germline, CDR1 is LNHDA and CDR2 is SQIVND (reference sequence). The CDR3 sequence is 12 residues long. The ends were cut back, 3 bases at V and 7 bases at J, with 6 bases in the middle. CDR3 loop: CASSISFEKLFF. Written as DNA, the CDR3 is TGTGCCAGTAGTATCTCTTTTGAAAAACTGTTTTTT.

The V call is TRBV7-9, the J call TRBJ2-7; possible D gene TRBD1, 5 bases. The ends were cut back, 5 bases at V and 4 bases at J, with 12 bases in the middle. The CDR3 consists of 13 residues. Germline loops: CDR1 SEHNR, CDR2 FQNEAQ (reference sequence). The CDR3 is CASSANYRYEQYF. The CDR3 coding sequence is TGTGCCAGCAGCGCCAACTACAGGTACGAGCAGTACTTC.

The chain uses TRBV6-6 and TRBJ2-7, with 11 bases identical to TRBD1. Germline CDR1 is MNHNY and CDR2 is SVGAGI (reference sequence). CDR3 size: 15 residues. V lost 2 bases and J lost 3; bases outside the gene matches: 3. The CDR3 spells CASSYAGQGGYEQYF. CDR3 sequence (DNA): TGTGCCAGCAGTTACGCGGGACAGGGGGGCTACGAGCAGTACTTC.

The CDR3 nucleotides are TGTGCCAGCAGTCCCGGAGTCTATAGGCTACCGATCCCCTCGCAGTATTTT. The encoded protein is CASSPGVYRLPIPSQYF. V gene TRBV14 combines with J gene TRBJ2-3; no definite D call. V gave up 6 bases and J gave up 10 bases, with 29 bases separating them. The germline CDR1 and CDR2 sequences are SGHDN and FVKESK. CDR3 size: 17 residues.

The chain links TRBV4-3 to TRBJ2-5; D is possibly TRBD2 (6 bases). The germline gives CDR1 LGHNA, CDR2 YSLEER. The CDR3 covers 18 residues. Deletions cut 1 base from V and 1 base from J, with 19 bases between. As DNA, the CDR3 is TGCGCCAGCAGCCAAGTTTATGTCTCGGCGGGGTTCCAAGAGACCCAGTACTTC. Its protein product is CASSQVYVSAGFQETQYF.

The chain links TRBV6-1 to TRBJ2-7; TRBD1 matches 8 bases. The CDR3 length is 15 residues. The J segment lost 5 bases and the V segment lost 1 base, leaving 7 bases of the junction unmatched. CDR1 and CDR2 from the germline V gene are MNHNS and SASEGT. The CDR3 DNA sequence: TGTGCCAGCAGTGAAGGACAGGGGTTTGTCGACGAGCAGTACTTC. Residues: CASSEGQGFVDEQYF.

V usage is TRBV4-1 and J usage is TRBJ2-5; TRBD2 might be the D (6 bases). The germline CDR1 and CDR2 sequences are MGHRA and YSYEKL. The CDR3 has 19 residues. V was cut by 0 bases and J by 3 bases, with 23 bases left in between. CDR3 nucleotide sequence: TGCGCCAGCAGCCAAGATACGACTAAGCCCGGGAGTTCGAAAGAGACCCAGTACTTC. This sequence encodes CASSQDTTKPGSSKETQYF.

The chain joins TRBV18 to TRBJ1-5; D gene unclear. Trimming removed 3 bases at V and 1 base at J, with 4 bases between. The CDR3 is 13 residues long. The germline V gene has CDR1 KGHSH and CDR2 LQKENI. The CDR3 DNA sequence: TGTGCCAGCTCACCTATAAGCAATCAGCCCCAGCATTTT. Its protein product is CASSPISNQPQHF.

Comments on this clone: This sample also contains other DNA sequences that code for the same CDR3. The V call is TRBV28, the J call TRBJ1-6, with TRBD1 matching over 7 bases. The length of the CDR3 is 15 residues. The junction had 11 bases not matched to a gene; V was cut back by 9 bases and J by 6 bases. Germline lookup yields CDR1 MDHEN and CDR2 SYDVKM. The CDR3 DNA follows: TGTGCCAGTTCAAGAGAGGACAGGCTTAATTCACCCCTCCACTTT. Translated, it gives CASSREDRLNSPLHF. The whole variable domain, remainder taken from reference TRBV28 and TRBJ1-6, is DVKVTQSSRYLVKRTGEKVFLECVQDMDHENMFWYRQDPGLGLRLIYFSYDVKMKEKGDIPEGYSVSREKKERFSLILESASTNQTSMYLCASSREDRLNSPLHFGNGTRLTVT.

Comment on this clone: Germline and junction disagree at one end, which may indicate a read error. The same CDR3 is also encoded by other DNA sequences in this sample. This chain links TRBV27 with TRBJ1-6; TRBD1 matches 8 bases. CDR1 is MNHEY, CDR2 SMNVEV, per germline (reference sequence). The CDR3 is made up of 17 amino acids. CDR3 residues: CASRDRGNDSYNSPLHF. The CDR3 nucleotides read TGTGCCAGCAGAGACAGGGGTAATGATTCCTATAATTCCCCCCTCCACTTT.

J is TRBJ1-6 and V is TRBV6-5; 11 bases fit TRBD1. V lost 0 bases to trimming and J lost 8 bases; unmatched junction nucleotides: 3. Per the germline V gene, CDR1 is MNHEY and CDR2 is SVGAGI. This CDR3 has 16 amino acids. The CDR3 coding sequence is TGTGCCAGCAGTTACTCGGGGACAGGGGGTTATTCACCCCTCCACTTT. This translates into CASSYSGTGGYSPLHF.

The chain recombines TRBV7-2 with TRBJ2-1; 8 nucleotides match TRBD2. Germline V lookup: CDR1 SGHTA, CDR2 FQGNSA. Trimming removed 6 bases from V and 6 bases from J; junction bases left unmatched: 16. The CDR3 length is 17 residues. CDR3 sequence: CASRLRWELAGLNEQFF. The CDR3 DNA reads TGTGCCAGCAGGCTAAGGTGGGAATTAGCGGGGCTCAATGAGCAGTTCTTC.

This clone appeared a single time. This sequence joins TRBV23-1 and TRBJ1-2; 8 positions agree with TRBD1. TRBV23-1 has ORF status, its function being uncertain. The CDR3 has 15 amino acids. The ends lost 0 bases at V and 8 bases at J; junction bases unmatched: 8. The CDR3 is CASSQSRDRGRGYTF. In DNA, the CDR3 is TGCGCCAGCAGTCAATCCCGAGACAGGGGTAGAGGCTACACCTTC.

The chain has TRBV10-3 and TRBJ2-1; 12 positions agree with TRBD2. The CDR3 consists of 16 residues. Germline V lookup: CDR1 ENHRY, CDR2 SYGVKD. V lost 7 bases to trimming and J lost 1 base; unmatched junction nucleotides: 5. Here the CDR3 DNA reads TGTGCCATCAAAGCCCTAGCGGGAGGGTCCTACAATGAGCAGTTCTTC. This translates into CAIKALAGGSYNEQFF.

This clone has just one count. This chain links TRBV28 with TRBJ2-3; D is uncertain. The CDR3 sequence is 12 residues long. Germline CDR1 MDHEN, CDR2 SYDVKM. Trimming cost V 5 bases and J 6 bases, with 9 bases left between them. The CDR3 DNA reads TGTGCCAGCAGTGACGGAGACGATACGCAGTATTTT. It specifies CASSDGDDTQYF.

The V call is TRBV28, the J call TRBJ2-3, with D unresolved. Trimming pared 2 bases from V and 2 bases from J, leaving 14 bases between. Germline V lookup: CDR1 MDHEN, CDR2 SYDVKM. The CDR3 consists of 16 residues. CDR3: CASSLRYGVLTDTQYF. CDR3 DNA: TGTGCCAGCAGTTTAAGGTATGGAGTCCTCACAGATACGCAGTATTTT. The full variable domain, its missing parts supplied by reference TRBV28 and TRBJ2-3, is DVKVTQSSRYLVKRTGEKVFLECVQDMDHENMFWYRQDPGLGLRLIYFSYDVKMKEKGDIPEGYSVSREKKERFSLILESASTNQTSMYLCASSLRYGVLTDTQYFGPGTRLTVL.

The V gene is TRBV5-1, the J gene TRBJ2-2, with 7 bases identical to TRBD1. The germline gives CDR1 SGHRS, CDR2 YFSETQ. The CDR3 is 16 amino acids. Trimming at V came to 0 bases and at J to 4 bases, leaving 6 bases not matched to a gene. The CDR3 reads CASSLEQGMGTGELFF. In DNA form, the CDR3 reads TGCGCCAGCAGCTTGGAACAGGGGATGGGCACCGGGGAGCTGTTTTTT.

V usage is TRBV27 and J usage is TRBJ2-2, with a possible D match to TRBD1 (6 bases). The CDR3 runs 18 residues. Trimming pared 2 bases from V and 0 bases from J, leaving 16 bases between. Germline-derived CDR1 and CDR2 are MNHEY and SMNVEV (reference sequence). The CDR3 nucleotides are TGTGCCAGCAGTTTACGAACCCGGGACACGCCGAACACCGGGGAGCTGTTTTTT. Translated: CASSLRTRDTPNTGELFF.

The chain uses TRBV27 and TRBJ1-4, with a possible D match to TRBD1 (6 bases). The V gene lost 5 bases and the J gene lost 8 bases, with 18 bases spanning the gap. This CDR3 has 15 residues. CDR1 and CDR2 (germline): MNHEY, SMNVEV (reference sequence). CDR3 coding DNA: TGTGCCAGCAGTCCATACAGGGATTGGGAGGAAAAACTGTTTTTT. Translated: CASSPYRDWEEKLFF.